This T cell receptor beta chain was identified in a study of lymphopenia after photon versus proton radiotherapy. Findings and limits, study-wide: Photon-treated patients lost naive T cells and TCR diversity; proton-treated stayed stable. Only patients who died were analyzed for survival; proton advantage is unproven. After the lymphocyte nadir, photon-treated repertoires showed oligoclonal expansion, especially of CD8+ Temra cells. Post-nadir TCR diversity decline inversely tracked overall survival among those who died.

The CDR3 is made up of 14 amino acids. Germline CDR1 and CDR2: LNHDA and SQIVND (reference sequence). The V end was cut by 3 bases, the J end by 7 bases, with 16 bases between. This clone has more than one count but fewer than ten. Its matching antigen is unknown. Some clones are missing from TCRdb's copy, which holds only in-frame ones; the method was immunoSEQ multiplex PCR. The sample consists of 89,000 or so clones, about 83% of them appearing once. The clonotype originates from a man aged 55 to 70 with pancreatic cancer. The chain employs TRBV19 and TRBJ2-7; D is perhaps TRBD2 (7 bases). The material sequenced was peripheral blood, taken from a patient treated with proton-based radiotherapy. In nucleotides, the CDR3 is TGTGCCAGTAGTATGGGGGGGCCTACCGGGGAGCAGTACTTC. Protein product: CASSMGGPTGEQYF.